This record covers a single T cell receptor (beta chain). Its specificity is not known. Sequenced by immunoSEQ multiplex PCR; TCRdb stores in-frame clones only, minus some. The sample includes under 50,000 clones, roughly 94% of them seen just once. The time point was: new active TB diagnosis, blood taken before or within 7 days of starting treatment. Each patient had positive sputum smear microscopy and/or positive culture. The sample originates from a study of T cells in tuberculosis. For the study at large: Samples predate treatment or fall within its first 7 days.

Germline V CDR1 and CDR2: LNHDA, SQIVND (reference sequence). CDR3 length: 14 residues. Losses at the gene ends were 7 bases for V and 4 bases for J; bases not matched to a gene: 8. Study results and caveats: A GMM-specific repertoire classifier reached about 89% accuracy, AUROC under 0.95. Active tuberculosis patients had shorter CDR3-alpha; the beta difference was nonsignificant.

The sequencing used PBMCs, collected at tuberculosis diagnosis. The rearrangement uses TRBV19 and TRBJ1-2, with 8 bases fitting TRBD1. This TCR was sampled from an adult with tuberculosis. CDR3 in DNA: TGTGCCAGTACCCCGGACAGGGATCCCTATGGCTACACCTTC. This sequence encodes CASTPDRDPYGYTF.